At least ten counts were recorded for the clone carrying this T cell receptor (beta chain). The data were obtained in a study of early T cells in non-severe SARS-CoV-2 infection. TCRdb recomputed calls from the 5' RACE reads with MiXCR, one row per CDR3 protein. Seen here are approximately 60,000 distinct CDR3 sequences, around 12% observed once, and the top ten hold approximately 2.9%. The CDR3 loop spans 13 amino acids. V was pared by 3 bases and J by 8 bases, with 11 bases between. This TCR was sampled from an adult who was a healthcare worker with PCR-confirmed SARS-CoV-2 infection or an uninfected control (not recorded which). This rearrangement joins TRBV12-3 or TRBV12-4 to TRBJ2-1; D is unclear. The sequenced sample consisted of whole blood. CDR3 nucleotide sequence: TGTGCCAGCAGTTTTTCCAGCCCCGATGAGCAGTTCTTC. It encodes CASSFSSPDEQFF.